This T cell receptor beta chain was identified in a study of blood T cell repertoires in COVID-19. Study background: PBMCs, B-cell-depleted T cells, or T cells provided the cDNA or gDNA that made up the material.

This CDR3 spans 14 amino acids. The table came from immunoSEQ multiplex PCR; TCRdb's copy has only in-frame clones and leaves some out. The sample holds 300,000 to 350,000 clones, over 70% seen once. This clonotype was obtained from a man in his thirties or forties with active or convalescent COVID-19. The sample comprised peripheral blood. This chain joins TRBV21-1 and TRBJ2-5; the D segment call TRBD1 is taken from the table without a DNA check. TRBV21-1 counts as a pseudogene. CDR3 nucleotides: TGTGCCAGCAGCAAAGGGTCCAGGGGAGAGACCCAGTACTTC. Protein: CASSKGSRGETQYF.